These 20 T cell receptor beta chains were all obtained from the same sample, sequenced in a study of shared clonotypes between healthy human individuals. TCRdb's copy holds only in-frame clones and misses some; the assay was immunoSEQ multiplex PCR. The repertoire holds nearly 750,000 clones, with over 55% as singletons. Sequencing input: memory CD4+ T cells sorted from blood. Stated subset: CD45RA-negative fraction. The receptors were gathered from a woman in her 30s in good health.

The V and J genes are TRBV5-1 and TRBJ1-4; D is possibly TRBD1 (5 bases). V was shortened by 7 bases and J by 5 bases, with 12 bases between the two germline ends. The CDR3 has 13 amino acids. Germline values: CDR1 SGHRS, CDR2 YFSETQ. The CDR3 DNA sequence: TGCGCCAGCGGTCGCGGGGCCAATGAAAAACTGTTTTTT. This gives the protein CASGRGANEKLFF.

This clone was seen ten or more times. Written as DNA, the CDR3 is TGTGCCAGCACCAAGTGGCGGGGGAATGAGCAGTTCTTC. It codes for CASTKWRGNEQFF. The chain links TRBV28 to TRBJ2-1; 7 bases line up with TRBD2. CDR1 is MDHEN, CDR2 SYDVKM, per germline. With V trimmed by 7 bases and J by 7 bases, 7 bases remained unmatched. This CDR3 comprises 13 residues.

In DNA form, the CDR3 reads TGTGCCAGCTCACCAAGGGAACAAGAGACCCAGTACTTC. This translates into CASSPREQETQYF. The V call is TRBV18, the J call TRBJ2-5; no clear D. V was clipped by 2 bases and J by 2 bases, with 6 bases between them. This CDR3 spans 13 amino acids. The germline gives CDR1 KGHSH, CDR2 LQKENI.

Note on this clone: The sample carries other DNA sequences with the same CDR3. The CDR3 DNA sequence: TGTGCCAGCAGCGTAGGCCCACAAGAGACCCAGTACTTC. Translation: CASSVGPQETQYF. The rearrangement links TRBV9 to TRBJ2-5; D gene unclear. The V end was cut by 0 bases, the J end by 2 bases, with 5 bases between. Germline V CDR1 and CDR2: SGDLS, YYNGEE. CDR3 length: 13 residues. The full variable domain, with the rest looked up from reference TRBV9 and TRBJ2-5, is DSGVTQTPKHLITATGQRVTLRCSPRSGDLSVYWYQQSLDQGLQFLIQYYNGEERAKGNILERFSAQQFPDLHSELNLSSLELGDSALYFCASSVGPQETQYFGPGTRLLVL.

The gene calls are TRBV30 and TRBJ1-1; D is undetermined. The CDR3 is 11 amino acids. Deletions cut 1 base from V and 10 bases from J, with 10 bases between. Per the germline V gene, CDR1 is GTSNPN and CDR2 is SVGIG (reference sequence). The chain's CDR3 is CAWSAGGPAFF. The CDR3 DNA follows: TGTGCCTGGAGTGCGGGCGGACCAGCTTTCTTT.

The rearrangement links TRBV9 to TRBJ2-2; D possibly uses TRBD1 or TRBD2 (5 bases each). Trimming took 0 bases from V and 1 from J, leaving 19 bases between them. Germline lookup yields CDR1 SGDLS and CDR2 YYNGEE. The length of the CDR3 is 19 residues. The CDR3 here is CASSVAAGADSKNTGELFF. The DNA of the CDR3 is TGTGCCAGCAGCGTAGCCGCTGGGGCGGACTCCAAGAACACCGGGGAGCTGTTTTTT.

As concerns this clone: A much more abundant neighbour one base away suggests this may be a read error. This sample includes further DNA sequences coding for the same CDR3. This chain connects TRBV7-2 to TRBJ2-5, with 7 nucleotides matching TRBD2. The DNA end favors TRBJ2-7, so the J call may be wrong. This CDR3 is 14 amino acids long. Germline values: CDR1 SGHTA, CDR2 FQGNSA. CDR3 nucleotides: TGTGCCAGCAGCCCCCAGCGGGACTCTTACGAGCAGTACTTC. It is translated as CASSPQRDSYEQYF.

The gene calls are TRBV5-8 and TRBJ1-5; D remains unclear. The germline V gene encodes CDR1 SGHTS and CDR2 YDEGEE. This CDR3 comprises 17 residues. V was cut by 5 bases and J by 0 bases, with 18 bases left in between. The CDR3 region is CASRMRAASDSNQPQHF. The CDR3 DNA follows: TGTGCCAGCAGGATGAGGGCAGCAAGTGATAGCAATCAGCCCCAGCATTTT.

The DNA for the CDR3 is TGTGCCAGCTCACCCGACAGGGGACGTAATGAAAAACTGTTTTTT. This sequence encodes CASSPDRGRNEKLFF. The chain is built from TRBV18 and TRBJ1-4; 8 positions match TRBD1. The CDR3 covers 15 residues. The J segment lost 4 bases and the V segment lost 3 bases, leaving 4 bases of the junction unmatched. Germline V gene lookup returns CDR1 KGHSH and CDR2 LQKENI.

The chain couples TRBV15 to TRBJ2-7; 9 nucleotides line up with TRBD1. The CDR3 has 13 amino acids. Germline lookup yields CDR1 LNHNV and CDR2 YYDKDF (reference sequence). The trim removed 8 bases at V and 1 base at J, leaving 3 bases unmatched. The CDR3 loop reads CATRDRASYEQYF. CDR3 DNA sequence: TGTGCCACCCGGGACAGGGCGTCCTACGAGCAGTACTTC.

The chain recombines TRBV19 with TRBJ2-2; a possible D gene is TRBD1 (6 bases). The CDR3 length is 14 residues. Germline loops: CDR1 LNHDA, CDR2 SQIVND (reference sequence). The V end lost 0 bases, the J end lost 5 bases, and 7 bases lay between the germline ends. CDR3 coding DNA: TGTGCCAGTAGTATAGATACAGGGACCGGGGAGCTGTTTTTT. Protein product: CASSIDTGTGELFF.

V gene TRBV4-1 combines with J gene TRBJ1-2; TRBD1 is a possible D gene (5 bases). V was shortened by 6 bases and J by 7 bases, with 21 bases between the two germline ends. The CDR3 extends over 15 amino acids. Per the germline V gene, CDR1 is MGHRA and CDR2 is YSYEKL. CDR3: CASSPGPFIRGGYTF. CDR3 sequence (DNA): TGCGCCAGCAGTCCCGGGCCCTTTATTAGGGGTGGCTACACCTTC.

The chain joins TRBV11-2 to TRBJ1-1; 7 nucleotides line up with TRBD1. J gave up 0 bases and V 4 bases, and 14 bases lay outside the gene matches. Looked up from germline, CDR1 is SGHAT and CDR2 is FQNNGV. The length of the CDR3 is 18 residues. As DNA, the CDR3 is TGTGCCAGCAGCTCTCAAGGGGGGACAGCGTTCATGAACACTGAAGCTTTCTTT. Translation gives CASSSQGGTAFMNTEAFF. Looking up the rest from reference TRBV11-2 and TRBJ1-1 gives the full variable domain: EAGVAQSPRYKIIEKRQSVAFWCNPISGHATLYWYQQILGQGPKLLIQFQNNGVVDDSQLPKDRFSAERLKGVDSTLKIQPAKLEDSAVYLCASSSQGGTAFMNTEAFFGQGTRLTVV.

V is TRBV4-1 and J is TRBJ2-3; D is unresolved. The germline gives CDR1 MGHRA, CDR2 YSYEKL. Trimming took off 0 bases at V and 6 bases at J, with 16 bases between the two ends. The CDR3 is 16 amino acids. The CDR3 here is CASSQEGFLSRDTQYF. CDR3 coding DNA: TGCGCCAGCAGCCAAGAGGGCTTCCTTTCCCGCGATACGCAGTATTTT.

The genes are TRBV27 and TRBJ2-2; TRBD2 aligns across 14 bases. The CDR3 totals 16 residues. Germline V gene sequence: CDR1 MNHEY, CDR2 SMNVEV (reference sequence). Trimming took 7 bases from V and 7 from J; bases not matched to a gene: 8. The CDR3 sequence: CASKATSGRVSGELFF. The CDR3 nucleotides read TGTGCCAGCAAAGCGACTAGCGGGAGGGTGAGCGGGGAGCTGTTTTTT.

This clone was observed once. This chain's CDR3 is CASSSTDRGIYNEQFF. CDR3 nucleotide sequence: TGTGCCAGCAGCTCGACGGACAGGGGAATCTACAATGAGCAGTTCTTC. The chain uses TRBV7-9 and TRBJ2-1; TRBD1 matches at 9 bases. This CDR3 comprises 16 residues. Germline lookup yields CDR1 SEHNR and CDR2 FQNEAQ (reference sequence). The ends lost 4 bases at V and 3 bases at J; junction bases unmatched: 7.

A word on this clone: Other nucleotide sequences in the sample specify the same CDR3. The V call is TRBV5-1, the J call TRBJ2-1, with 7 positions matching TRBD2. V dropped 0 bases and J dropped 4; count of bases not matched to a gene: 4. CDR1 and CDR2 from the germline V gene are SGHRS and YFSETQ. CDR3 length: 15 residues. This chain's CDR3 is CASSLASSGYNEQFF. In DNA form, the CDR3 reads TGCGCCAGCAGCTTGGCATCTAGCGGATACAATGAGCAGTTCTTC.

This chain connects TRBV6-5 to TRBJ2-5, with 10 bases matching TRBD1. The J call may be mistaken, given a closer DNA end match to TRBJ2-7. Germline V gene lookup returns CDR1 MNHEY and CDR2 SVGAGI. This CDR3 contains 15 residues. The CDR3 loop is CASSGDRGAPYEQYF. DNA of the CDR3: TGTGCCAGCAGTGGGGACAGGGGAGCCCCCTACGAGCAGTACTTC.

The J gene is TRBJ2-7, the V gene TRBV28; possibly TRBD1 for D (6 bases). V shed 5 bases and J shed 5 bases, with 13 bases lying between them. CDR1 is MDHEN and CDR2 is SYDVKM in the germline V gene. CDR3 size: 13 residues. The CDR3 bases are TGTGCCAGCAGTAGGTTCAGGGGCGACGAGCAGTACTTC. Residues: CASSRFRGDEQYF.

This sequence joins TRBV5-1 and TRBJ1-2; D remains ambiguous. V was shortened by 0 bases and J by 1 base, with 4 bases between the two germline ends. Germline CDR1 reads SGHRS; CDR2 reads YFSETQ. The CDR3 contains 13 residues. The CDR3 DNA sequence: TGCGCCAGCAGCTTGGGGGTTAACTATGGCTACACCTTC. Translated, it gives CASSLGVNYGYTF.